These T cell receptor beta chains were read from a single sample in a study of T cells in Graves' hyperthyroidism and ophthalmopathy. TCRdb recomputed calls from the multiplex PCR reads with MiXCR, one row per CDR3 protein. Counted here are about 700,000 distinct CDR3 sequences, 14% occurring once; the ten biggest clones make up roughly 10%. The sample taken for sequencing was blood. All receptors come from a young woman with Graves' hyperthyroidism. The CDR3 runs from the conserved cysteine through the conserved F or W. The order of the fields is D gene, J gene, V gene, clone size, CDR3 DNA, CDR3 protein. A D gene is named only where the DNA matches it firmly. Not every row has a clone size; where given, it reads once, few, many or a size class.

TRBD2 TRBJ2-5 TRBV10-3 many TGTGCCATCAGACCGACTAGCGGGAGTACAGAGACCCAGTACTTC CAIRPTSGSTETQYF
- TRBJ1-1 TRBV11-3 many TGTGCCAGCAGCTTAGAGTCAAGGAGGGGCGACACTGAAGCTTTCTTT CASSLESRRGDTEAFF
- TRBJ2-7 TRBV7-9 once TGTGCCAGCAGCTTAGCGGGAGGCTCCTACGGGCAGTACTTC CASSLAGGSYGQYF
- TRBJ2-2 TRBV27 - TGTGCCAGCCGGGGGTGGAACACCGGGGAGCTGTTTTTT CASRGWNTGELFF
- TRBJ2-3 TRBV20-1 many TGCAGTGCTAGAGGCGGAAGAGGGTCCACAGATACGCAGTATTTT CSARGGRGSTDTQYF
- TRBJ1-6 TRBV7-9 - TGTGCCAGCAGCTTTGGGGGAGCTTTCGGATCACCCCTCCACTTT CASSFGGAFGSPLHF
- TRBJ2-1 TRBV9 - TGTGCCAGCAGCGTAGAGTTCGTGGGAAATACCTACAATGAGCAGTTCTTC CASSVEFVGNTYNEQFF
- TRBJ2-1 TRBV5-4 - TGTGCCAGCAGCTTGGCCGGGAGACAGTTCTTC CASSLAGRQFF
- TRBJ1-5 TRBV10-3 - TGTGCCATCAGCGTGGAGGGGACGGGCAATCAGCCCCAGCATTTT CAISVEGTGNQPQHF
TRBD2 TRBJ2-1 TRBV20-1 many TGCAGTGCTAGAGGGCTAGCGGGAGAGGTCTACAATGAGCAGTTCTTC CSARGLAGEVYNEQFF
TRBD2 TRBJ2-1 TRBV7-9 many TGTGCCAGCAGCTCAGGGACTAGCGGGAGAGCCAACAATGAGCAGTTCTTC CASSSGTSGRANNEQFF
- TRBJ2-5 TRBV6-2/TRBV6-3 many TGTGCCAGCACGGGAGAGGGCTTTAAGATGAAGGAGACCCAGTACTTC CASTGEGFKMKETQYF
- TRBJ2-7 TRBV11-3 many TGTGCCAGCAGCCCCAGGAGGGCGGGATCTCGTGTCGAGCAGTACTTC CASSPRRAGSRVEQYF
- TRBJ2-1 TRBV20-1 many TGCAGTGCTAGAGAGGATGAGCAGTTCTTC CSAREDEQFF
TRBD2 TRBJ2-7 TRBV7-8 - TGTGCCAGCAGCTTATTGTCTAGCGGGGTAAACTCCTACGAGCAGTACTTC CASSLLSSGVNSYEQYF
- TRBJ2-7 TRBV28 many TGTGCCAGCAGTTTACGGCCAGACAGGTTCTTCGCCTACGAGCAGTACTTC CASSLRPDRFFAYEQYF
- TRBJ1-2 TRBV30 many TGTGCCTGGAGTAGGGGGGTGGGCGATGGCTACACCTTC CAWSRGVGDGYTF
TRBD2 TRBJ2-1 TRBV6-2/TRBV6-3 many TGTGCCAGCCGGGACTACCCCAATGAGCAGTTCTTC CASRDYPNEQFF
TRBD1 TRBJ1-5 TRBV28 - TGTGCCAGCAGCCCCGGGGACAGACTCTATCAGCCCCAGCATTTT CASSPGDRLYQPQHF
- TRBJ2-2 TRBV20-1 few TGCAGTGCCGCCTTTGGCACCGGGGAGCTGTTTTTT CSAAFGTGELFF
- TRBJ2-1 TRBV30 many TGTGCCTGGAGTGGTGAGGGAAGTGAGCAGTTCTTC CAWSGEGSEQFF
- TRBJ2-2 TRBV5-1 many TGCGCCAGCAGCTTGAACGGGCCCTCGACCGGGGAGCTGTTTTTT CASSLNGPSTGELFF
- TRBJ1-1 TRBV10-3 - TGTGCCATTAGAGGTAGGCACACTGAAGCTTTCTTT CAIRGRHTEAFF
- TRBJ2-1 TRBV7-9 many TGTGCCAGCAGCGCCACGGGTAGAGCAACAAATGAGCAGTTCTTC CASSATGRATNEQFF
- TRBJ2-3 TRBV7-9 many TGTGCCAGCAGCTTGGGTCAGTATAGCACAGATACGCAGTATTTT CASSLGQYSTDTQYF
- TRBJ2-5 TRBV19 - TGTGCCACTAACCAGGGGGAGACCCAGTACTTC CATNQGETQYF
- TRBJ2-1 TRBV9 - TGTGCCAGCAGCACAGGATACGAGCAGTTCTTC CASSTGYEQFF
- TRBJ1-2 TRBV27 few TGTGCCAGCAGTCCTTTTGAGAGGGACCCCCTAGGTGGCTACACCTTC CASSPFERDPLGGYTF
TRBD1 TRBJ1-2 TRBV12-5 many TGTGCTAGTGGTCCTGGCAGGGGGCTGGGAGGCTACACCTTC CASGPGRGLGGYTF
- TRBJ2-6 TRBV12-3/TRBV12-4 - TGTGCCAGCAGTTTTTCAGCGGTCAACGTCCTGACTTTC CASSFSAVNVLTF
- TRBJ2-7 TRBV18 many TGTGCCAGCTCACCCCCGGGACCCTACTCCTACGAGCAGTACTTC CASSPPGPYSYEQYF
- TRBJ2-1 TRBV6-1 many TGTGCCAGCAGCGTAACTGGGGGGCGGAGAGAGCAGTTCTTC CASSVTGGRREQFF
- TRBJ1-6 TRBV5-1 few TGCGCCAGCAGCTGGGTGGCCGGTTCACCCCTCCACTTT CASSWVAGSPLHF
- TRBJ2-1 TRBV9 - TGTGCCAGCAGCGTAGGGTTCGGCATTTCCCCATACAATGAGCAGTTCTTC CASSVGFGISPYNEQFF
- TRBJ2-5 TRBV24-1 - TGTGCCACAGCGCGAGGGGGAAGGAGTAAAGAGACCCAGTACTTC CATARGGRSKETQYF
- TRBJ2-5 TRBV20-1 - TGCAGTGCCGAAACCCCAGGGGAGACCCAGTACTTC CSAETPGETQYF
TRBD1 TRBJ2-3 TRBV7-9 few TGTGCCAGCAGCCCAACAGGGGTGAGGACCCCAGATACGCAGTATTTT CASSPTGVRTPDTQYF
- TRBJ2-5 TRBV18 many TGTGCCAGCTCACCGCGATTAGGAACCCAGTACTTC CASSPRLGTQYF
- TRBJ2-7 TRBV10-3 many TGTGCCATCAGTGAGTCGAGCAGGGTGGGCTACGAGCAGTACTTC CAISESSRVGYEQYF
TRBD1 TRBJ1-5 TRBV6-1 - TGTGCCAGCAGCCGATATCGGACAGGGGATACTCAGCCCCAGCATTTT CASSRYRTGDTQPQHF
- TRBJ1-4 TRBV7-2 - TGTGCCAGCAGCTTAGGGGGGGGGGGACGAAAACTGTTTTTT CASSLGGGGRKLFF
- TRBJ1-4 TRBV11-2 few TGTGCCAGCAGCTCCGTGCGGGGGTCGGCTAATGAAAAACTGTTTTTT CASSSVRGSANEKLFF
- TRBJ1-2 TRBV5-4 - TGTGCCAGCAGCTTTCCCGGACGGGGCTACACCTTC CASSFPGRGYTF